This TCR beta chain was observed in a study of T cells in Graves' hyperthyroidism and ophthalmopathy. As for the study in general: Initial diagnosis, before any treatment, was when peripheral blood was collected.

Diagnoses were made from clinical symptoms, serum measures (thyroxine and TRAb), thyroid ultrasound and orbital computed tomography. About 10 ml of fresh peripheral blood supplied the PBMCs. V was shortened by 1 base and J by 1 base, with 10 bases between the two germline ends. The CDR3 totals 16 residues. Germline CDR1 reads MNHNS; CDR2 reads SASEGT. What was amplified from RNA transcripts were TCR beta CDR3 regions. The HTBI primer set drove a first-round RT-PCR of the TCR CDR3. TCRdb used MiXCR to reprocess the multiplex PCR reads, holding one entry per CDR3 protein. The sample lists more than 350,000 distinct CDR3 sequences, under 15% occurring once. The sample holds a few counts of this clonotype.

Source material: blood. This receptor was obtained from a woman aged 30 to 39 with Graves' hyperthyroidism. The chain couples TRBV6-1 to TRBJ2-2; D not certain. The CDR3 nucleotides read TGTGCCAGCAGTGAAGTGGCACCCCGGAACACCGGGGAGCTGTTTTTT. It yields the protein CASSEVAPRNTGELFF.